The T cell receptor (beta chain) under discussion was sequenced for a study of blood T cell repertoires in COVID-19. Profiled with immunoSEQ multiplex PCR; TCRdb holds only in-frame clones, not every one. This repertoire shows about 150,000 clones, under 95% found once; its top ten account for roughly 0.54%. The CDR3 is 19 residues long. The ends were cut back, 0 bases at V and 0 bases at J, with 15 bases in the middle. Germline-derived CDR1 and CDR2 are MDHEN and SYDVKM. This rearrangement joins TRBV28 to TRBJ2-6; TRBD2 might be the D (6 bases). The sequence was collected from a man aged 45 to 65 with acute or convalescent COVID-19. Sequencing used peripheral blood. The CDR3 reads CASSLWGGKERSGANVLTF. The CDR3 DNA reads TGTGCCAGCAGTTTATGGGGGGGAAAGGAGCGCTCTGGGGCCAACGTCCTGACTTTC.